The 10 T cell receptor beta chains given below trace back to one sample, sequenced in a study of naive and memory T cell subsets (TCRdb year 2017). Libraries came from UMI-ligation and nested PCR. Sequencer: Illumina MiSeq. To cover both TRBC1 and TRBC2, the beta constant-region primer consisted of an equimolar mix of two oligonucleotides. The public reads were reanalyzed by TCRdb: fastp trimming at Q25, MiXCR alignment, in-frame beta chains only. Here each entry gathers all rows of one CDR3 protein and keeps the most common genes and DNA. The sample profile shows tens of thousands of distinct CDR3 sequences; about 14% of them were found once. Roughly 21% of the sample is taken by the ten largest. Sequencing input: effector memory CD4+ T cells from blood. The sample's cell subset or site label, decoded: effector memory, CD45RA- CD27-. Source of these receptors: a human donor in good health.

Only a few counts were recorded for this clonotype. The chain joins TRBV28 to TRBJ2-6; possible D gene TRBD1, 5 bases. The V end was cut by 6 bases, the J end by 1 base, with 13 bases between. Germline loops: CDR1 MDHEN, CDR2 SYDVKM. The CDR3 has 16 residues. The chain's CDR3 is CASRKNAGSGANVLTF. The CDR3 nucleotides are TGTGCCAGCAGAAAAAACGCAGGGTCTGGGGCCAACGTCCTGACTTTC.

The J gene is TRBJ1-2, the V gene TRBV28, with 8 nucleotides matching TRBD1. The CDR3 runs 16 residues. From germline, CDR1 is MDHEN and CDR2 SYDVKM. J lost 4 bases, V lost 2 bases, and 9 bases had no gene match. As DNA, the CDR3 is TGTGCCAGCAGTTTAGGGACAGGCAGTCGGGGCTATGGCTACACCTTC. Its protein product is CASSLGTGSRGYGYTF.

This clonotype was detected only a few times. J is TRBJ1-4 and V is TRBV21-1; TRBD1, as called in the table, went unchecked against the DNA. TRBV21-1 is marked as a pseudogene. The CDR3 consists of 19 residues. CDR3 amino acids: CASSKDKDRGRPPNEKLFF. CDR3 nucleotides: TGTGCCAGCAGCAAAGATAAGGACAGGGGCCGACCACCTAATGAAAAACTGTTTTTT.

In its sample, this clonotype was seen many times. This chain uses TRBV7-3 with TRBJ2-5, with TRBD1 matching 9 bases. This CDR3 spans 15 amino acids. V was clipped by 5 bases and J by 5 bases; unmatched bases: 9. Per the germline V gene, CDR1 is SGHTA and CDR2 is FQGTGA. The CDR3 protein is CASSLGGQGGETQYF. CDR3 nucleotides: TGTGCCAGCAGCCTCGGGGGACAGGGCGGGGAGACCCAGTACTTC.

This clonotype turned up a few times. This chain uses TRBV28 with TRBJ2-2; 10 bases are a match to TRBD1. The CDR3 consists of 19 residues. Trimming cost V 5 bases and J 6 bases; bases outside gene matches: 18. Germline V gives CDR1 MDHEN, CDR2 SYDVKM. The CDR3 loop reads CASSLTGTGAQIFAGELFF. The DNA of the CDR3 is TGTGCCAGCAGTCTGACCGGGACAGGGGCCCAAATCTTCGCCGGGGAGCTGTTTTTT.

Judged by abundance, this clonotype is medium-sized. The chain links TRBV4-3 to TRBJ2-7; perhaps TRBD1 as D (7 bases). The ends were cut back, 0 bases at V and 2 bases at J, with 20 bases in the middle. Germline V gives CDR1 LGHNA, CDR2 YSLEER. The CDR3 spans 18 residues. CDR3 in amino acids: CASSQDISGAGQTYEQYF. DNA of the CDR3: TGCGCCAGCAGCCAAGATATTTCGGGGGCGGGACAGACCTACGAGCAGTACTTC.

This rearrangement joins TRBV2 to TRBJ2-1; 7 bases align to TRBD1. This CDR3 region has 15 residues. The V and J ends lost 4 bases and 0 bases, in that order; junction bases with no gene match: 3. The germline CDR1 and CDR2 sequences are SNHLY and FYNNEI. In DNA, the CDR3 is TGTGCCAGCAGTGTGACAGGGAGCTCCTACAATGAGCAGTTCTTC. As protein: CASSVTGSSYNEQFF.

CDR3 residues: CSALGGLQFF. DNA for the CDR3: TGCAGTGCCTTAGGGGGCCTGCAGTTCTTC. This chain uses TRBV20-1 with TRBJ2-1, with 7 nucleotides matching TRBD1. This CDR3 spans 10 amino acids. Germline V lookup: CDR1 DFQATT, CDR2 SNEGSKA (reference sequence). J was trimmed by 12 bases and V by 6 bases; bases with no gene match: 5.

This clonotype is medium-sized (0.01 to 0.1%) in the sample. This chain connects TRBV6-5 to TRBJ2-7; 7 nucleotides agree with TRBD2. Germline V gives CDR1 MNHEY, CDR2 SVGAGI. V shed 0 bases and J 3 bases; nucleotides not matched to a gene: 2. This CDR3 has 14 amino acids. The CDR3 DNA is TGTGCCAGCAGTTACTCCCCGGGGGGCTACGAGCAGTACTTC. Its protein product is CASSYSPGGYEQYF.

Within the sample, this clonotype is medium-sized (0.01 to 0.1%). The chain employs TRBV5-1 and TRBJ2-1; 7 bases align to TRBD2. The V gene's germline CDR1 is SGHRS and CDR2 YFSETQ. V lost 1 base and J lost 0; bases outside the gene matches: 4. CDR3 length: 16 amino acids. For the CDR3, the DNA is TGCGCCAGCAGCTTGCGGGGCGGGAGCTCCTACAATGAGCAGTTCTTC. Translation: CASSLRGGSSYNEQFF.